Listed below are T cell receptor beta chains from one sample, sequenced in a study of CD8+ T cells in alopecia areata. Clones were read by immunoSEQ multiplex PCR, and TCRdb kept only the in-frame ones, dropping some. Of 110,000 or so clones in the sample, 56% were seen once. The sample consisted of CD4+ T cells sorted from blood, taken at week 24, from a patient treated with tofacitinib. Source of these receptors: a human donor with alopecia areata. CDR3s include the opening cysteine and the closing phenylalanine or tryptophan. Fields, in order: clone size, CDR3 length, V gene, D gene, J gene, CDR3 DNA, CDR3 protein. The D gene is left open where the match is weak. The size of a clone is reported for some rows only, either as once, few or many, or as a class for expanded clones.

.	15	TRBV4-3	TRBD1	TRBJ2-5	TGCGCCAGCAGCCTCTTCTTCGGGACAGAAGAGACCCAGTACTTC	CASSLFFGTEETQYF
few	13	TRBV15	TRBD1	TRBJ2-7	TGTGCCTCCCGGGGACAGGGGAGGTACGAGCAGTACTTC	CASRGQGRYEQYF
.	14	TRBV4-2	.	TRBJ2-7	TGTGCCAGCAGCCAAGAAGGGCAGGCCTACGAGCAGTACTTC	CASSQEGQAYEQYF
.	17	TRBV4-2	TRBD2	TRBJ2-3	TGTGCCAGCAGCCAAGTCAGTGGGACTAGCGGAACCTTGGCGCAGTATTTT	CASSQVSGTSGTLAQYF
few	16	TRBV27	.	TRBJ2-3	TGTGCCAGCAGTATCCGACAGGTTGGGGGCACAGATACGCAGTATTTT	CASSIRQVGGTDTQYF
.	14	TRBV30	TRBD1	TRBJ1-5	TGTGCCTGGAGCCAGGGGGATAGCAATCAGCCCCAGCATTTT	CAWSQGDSNQPQHF
.	15	TRBV7-2	TRBD2	TRBJ2-5	TGTGCCAGCAGCCCGACTAGCGGGGGGGCCGAGACCCAGTACTTC	CASSPTSGGAETQYF
.	11	TRBV25-1	.	TRBJ1-1	TGTGCCAGCATAGGAACAGCTGAAGCTTTCTTT	CASIGTAEAFF
.	11	TRBV30	TRBD1	TRBJ2-1	TGTGCCTGGGATACAGGGGCTGTGCAGTTCTTC	CAWDTGAVQFF
.	13	TRBV29-1	.	TRBJ2-7	TGCAGCGCTGGGCCCCGACTAGGCGACGAGCAGTACTTC	CSAGPRLGDEQYF
.	14	TRBV19	.	TRBJ1-6	TGTGCCAGTAGTATCCGGACACCTCATTCACCCCTCCACTTT	CASSIRTPHSPLHF
few	15	TRBV7-9	.	TRBJ2-6	TGTGCCAGCAGCGCCTCAGGGGCTGGGGCCAACGTCCTGACTTTC	CASSASGAGANVLTF
.	14	TRBV6-5	TRBD1	TRBJ1-6	TGTGCCAGCAGACGACAGGGAGGAAATTCACCCCTCCACTTT	CASRRQGGNSPLHF
.	14	TRBV9	TRBD1	TRBJ1-5	TGTGCCAGCAGCCCCAGACAGGGACCCCAGCCCCAGCATTTT	CASSPRQGPQPQHF
many	16	TRBV2	TRBD1	TRBJ1-1	TGTGCCAGCAGAACCGGGACAGCGAAGATGAACACTGAAGCTTTCTTT	CASRTGTAKMNTEAFF
.	14	TRBV2	TRBD1	TRBJ1-5	TGTGCCAGCAGTGAGCAGGGGGCAAACCAGCCCCAGCATTTT	CASSEQGANQPQHF
.	12	TRBV7-8	.	TRBJ2-1	TGTGCCAGCAGCGCCTCACGGGCGGAGCAGTTCTTC	CASSASRAEQFF
.	13	TRBV29-1	.	TRBJ1-1	TGCAGCGTTGAAGCCTGGACAAGCCAAGAAGCTTTCTTT	CSVEAWTSQEAFF
.	11	TRBV29-1	.	TRBJ2-1	TGCAGCGCGGCAATTTACAATGAGCAGTTCTTC	CSAAIYNEQFF
.	18	TRBV27	TRBD1	TRBJ2-4	TGTGCCAGCAGTCCAGGGACAGGGAGGGGGATAGCCAAAAACATTCAGTACTTC	CASSPGTGRGIAKNIQYF
.	12	TRBV29-1	.	TRBJ1-2	TGCAGCGTTAGGTCAGGGGCGAGTGGCTACACCTTC	CSVRSGASGYTF
.	12	TRBV30	.	TRBJ1-1	TGTGCCGGCGGACAGCCGAACACTGAAGCTTTCTTT	CAGGQPNTEAFF
.	14	TRBV18	.	TRBJ1-6	TGTGCCAGCTCACCGTCGGAATCGGCGGTTCACCTCCACTTT	CASSPSESAVHLHF
.	16	TRBV4-3	TRBD1	TRBJ1-2	TGCGCCAGCAGCCAAGGGACAGGGGAATATAACTATGGCTACACCTTC	CASSQGTGEYNYGYTF
.	15	TRBV18	TRBD1	TRBJ2-3	TGTGCCAGCTCACCACAGGGGGCTCGGTCAGATACGCAGTATTTT	CASSPQGARSDTQYF
.	14	TRBV27	TRBD1	TRBJ2-5	TGTGCCAGCAGAGGACAGGGCTTTTTGGAGACCCAGTACTTC	CASRGQGFLETQYF
few	16	TRBV6-6	.	TRBJ2-5	TGTGCCAGCAGTTACGGCTGGAGGGGGCGGGAGGAGACCCAGTACTTC	CASSYGWRGREETQYF
.	12	TRBV28	.	TRBJ2-7	TGTGCCAGCTGCCGAGGGGGGGCCGAGCAGTACTTC	CASCRGGAEQYF
once	15	TRBV2	TRBD1	TRBJ2-5	TGTGCCAGCGGCGGGACAGGGCTAAAACAAGAGACCCAGTACTTC	CASGGTGLKQETQYF
.	11	TRBV6-5	.	TRBJ1-2	TGTGCCAGCAGTCCCGGATATGGCTACACCTTC	CASSPGYGYTF
.	12	TRBV6-6	TRBD1	TRBJ1-2	TGTGCCAGCAGTTTCCCCGGGACAGAAGACACCTTC	CASSFPGTEDTF
.	11	TRBV28	.	TRBJ1-2	TGTGCCAGCAGGGAGGGATTGGGCTACACCTTC	CASREGLGYTF
few	14	TRBV11-2	.	TRBJ1-1	TGTGCCAGCAGCTTAGGGCAGGGCAGCACTGAAGCTTTCTTT	CASSLGQGSTEAFF
.	20	TRBV5-1	TRBD1	TRBJ2-3	TGCGCCAGCAAGCGGGACAGGGGGCGAGAGTCCCTCACTTTTACAGATACGCAGTATTTT	CASKRDRGRESLTFTDTQYF
few	14	TRBV5-4	TRBD1	TRBJ1-2	TGTGCCAGCAGCGCACAGGGGGGGGACTATGGCTACACCTTC	CASSAQGGDYGYTF
.	17	TRBV4-1	.	TRBJ1-2	TGCGCCAGCAGCCAGGAGACGCGGAAGGCGAAGAACTATGGCTACACCTTC	CASSQETRKAKNYGYTF